The 11 T cell receptor beta chains below were found in one sample sequenced in a study of CD8 T cells in ankylosing spondylitis. TCRdb analysed the 5' RACE reads with MiXCR anew, one entry per CDR3 protein. The table lists over 600,000 distinct CDR3 sequences, under 20% of them singletons. Regarding the study as a whole: For ankylosing spondylitis blood, a TCR beta motif of about eight highly homologous variants appeared characteristic.

For these TCRs, the target antigens are not known. The specimen sequenced was blood, either unsorted or a sorted T cell fraction (not recorded which). The receptors were gathered from a male donor with ankylosing spondylitis.

This chain connects TRBV4-1 to TRBJ2-4; D uncertain. V was trimmed by 4 bases and J by 0 bases, leaving 19 bases between them. Germline lookup yields CDR1 MGHRA and CDR2 YSYEKL. The CDR3 extends over 18 amino acids. In nucleotides, the CDR3 is TGCGCCAGCAGCCCCGAAGGTAGTGAGAAGCTAGCCAAAAACATTCAGTACTTC. Amino acid sequence: CASSPEGSEKLAKNIQYF.

This clonotype was observed a few times. The J gene is TRBJ2-7, the V gene TRBV27; D is perhaps TRBD2 (6 bases). CDR3 size: 15 residues. The V end lost 5 bases, the J end lost 5 bases, and 19 bases lay between the germline ends. CDR1 and CDR2 (germline): MNHEY, SMNVEV (reference sequence). The CDR3 coding sequence is TGTGCCAGCAGTCCATCGGCTAGCGTACTCCACGAGCAGTACTTC. Translated: CASSPSASVLHEQYF.

The chain recombines TRBV5-1 with TRBJ2-3, with D possibly TRBD2 on 6 matching bases. The V end was cut by 4 bases, the J end by 1 base, with 19 bases between. This CDR3 spans 17 amino acids. Germline-derived CDR1 and CDR2 are SGHRS and YFSETQ. In DNA form, the CDR3 reads TGCGCCAGCAGCCACCTTCGGGGGAAAGATCGCACAGATACGCAGTATTTT. This sequence encodes CASSHLRGKDRTDTQYF.

There are a few counts of this clonotype. This sequence joins TRBV12-3 or TRBV12-4 and TRBJ1-2; D is ambiguous. The V end was cut by 5 bases, the J end by 4 bases, with 14 bases between. This CDR3 contains 14 residues. The CDR3 DNA is TGTGCCAGCAGTCCACACGTTGCTAGCTATGGCTACACCTTC. This gives the protein CASSPHVASYGYTF.

The chain combines TRBV7-9 with TRBJ2-1, with D possibly being TRBD2 (5 bases). CDR3 length: 14 residues. V was cut by 1 base and J by 6 bases, with 10 bases left in between. Germline-derived CDR1 and CDR2 are SEHNR and FQNEAQ (reference sequence). The CDR3 sequence: CASSLGGESNEQFF. As DNA, the CDR3 is TGTGCCAGCAGCTTAGGGGGAGAGAGCAATGAGCAGTTCTTC.

This clonotype has more than one count but fewer than ten. The V and J genes are TRBV4-3 and TRBJ2-7; D ambiguous. Germline V gives CDR1 LGHNA, CDR2 YSLEER. The CDR3 runs to 17 residues. The V and J ends lost 0 bases and 3 bases respectively, with 18 bases between them. CDR3 loop: CASSQEVGYWPIYEQYF. DNA for the CDR3: TGCGCCAGCAGCCAAGAGGTCGGGTACTGGCCCATCTACGAGCAGTACTTC.

CDR3 DNA: TGTGCCACCTCGCCCGGGGGGCTTGGGACCGGGGAGCTGTTTTTT. Translated, it gives CATSPGGLGTGELFF. The chain recombines TRBV12-3 or TRBV12-4 with TRBJ2-2; TRBD2 is a possible D gene (7 bases). Trimming removed 10 bases at V and 5 bases at J, with 20 bases between. The CDR3 length is 15 residues.

This clonotype has just a few counts. This rearrangement joins TRBV2 to TRBJ2-1; 7 bases match TRBD2. Germline lookup yields CDR1 SNHLY and CDR2 FYNNEI. V was clipped by 1 base and J by 3 bases; unmatched bases: 9. CDR3 length equals 17 residues. The CDR3 is CASSEGWLERGYNEQFF. The CDR3 DNA is TGTGCCAGCAGTGAAGGATGGTTAGAGCGGGGCTACAATGAGCAGTTCTTC.

This clonotype appeared a few times. The chain joins TRBV24-1 to TRBJ2-5; the D gene could be TRBD1 or TRBD2 (6 bases each). The germline CDR1 and CDR2 sequences are KGHDR and SFDVKD. V shed 2 bases and J shed 0 bases, with 12 bases lying between them. CDR3 length: 16 residues. The CDR3 sequence is CATSDWKGGDQETQYF. In nucleotides, the CDR3 is TGTGCCACCAGTGATTGGAAGGGGGGCGACCAAGAGACCCAGTACTTC.

This chain uses TRBV27 with TRBJ1-1; D is uncertain. V gave up 2 bases and J gave up 5 bases, with 12 bases separating them. The CDR3 is 14 residues long. Germline CDR1 is MNHEY and CDR2 is SMNVEV (reference sequence). CDR3 nucleotide sequence: TGTGCCAGCAGTTTAACTTTTGGTGGTACTGAAGCTTTCTTT. It is translated as CASSLTFGGTEAFF.

This clonotype was detected a few times. The chain employs TRBV29-1 and TRBJ2-7, with 9 bases matching TRBD1. This CDR3 region has 13 residues. Germline assignment: CDR1 SQVTM and CDR2 ANQGSEA. After removal of 6 bases from V and 3 bases from J, the junction contained 6 bases not matched to a gene. The CDR3, as DNA: TGCAGCGTGGGGACAGGGCTCCTCTACGAGCAGTACTTC. Its protein is CSVGTGLLYEQYF.